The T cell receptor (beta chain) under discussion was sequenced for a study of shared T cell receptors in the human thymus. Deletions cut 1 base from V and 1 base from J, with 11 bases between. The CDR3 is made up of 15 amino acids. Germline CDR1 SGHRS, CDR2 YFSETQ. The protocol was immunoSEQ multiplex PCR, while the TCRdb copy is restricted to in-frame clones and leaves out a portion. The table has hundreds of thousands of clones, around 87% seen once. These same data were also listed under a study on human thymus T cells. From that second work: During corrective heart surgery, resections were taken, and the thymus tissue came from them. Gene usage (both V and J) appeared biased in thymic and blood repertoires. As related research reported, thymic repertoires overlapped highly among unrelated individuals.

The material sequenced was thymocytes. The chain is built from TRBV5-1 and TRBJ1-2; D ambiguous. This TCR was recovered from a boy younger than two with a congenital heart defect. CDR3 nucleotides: TGCGCCAGCAGCTTGTCTTACAGTAATAACTATGGCTACACCTTC. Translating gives CASSLSYSNNYGYTF.